This passage covers 9 T cell receptor beta chains from one sample sequenced in a study of control samples from healthy donors and cancer patients. Profiling relied on immunoSEQ multiplex PCR, and the TCRdb table lists in-frame clones only, not all of them. The sample yields roughly 55,000 clones, about 92% seen once. The sequenced sample consisted of PBMCs. Receptors originate from a man aged 40-55 years with colorectal cancer.

The chain uses TRBV5-1 and TRBJ1-4; D uncertain. The CDR3 is 15 amino acids. The V and J ends lost 0 bases and 6 bases respectively, with 12 bases between them. Germline CDR1 reads SGHRS; CDR2 reads YFSETQ. CDR3 DNA: TGCGCCAGCAGCTTGGAAACATCGCAGTATGAAAAACTGTTTTTT. Amino acid sequence: CASSLETSQYEKLFF.

The chain is built from TRBV6-5 and TRBJ1-1; 7 nucleotides align to TRBD1. V shed 7 bases, J shed 7 bases, and the junction held 3 bases outside the gene matches. This CDR3 region has 11 residues. The germline V gene encodes CDR1 MNHEY and CDR2 SVGAGI. The CDR3 region has the DNA TGTGCCAGCACCCGACAGGGTGAAGCTTTCTTT. Residues: CASTRQGEAFF.

The count of this clone is one. The rearrangement joins TRBV10-3 to TRBJ2-5; D is possibly TRBD1 or TRBD2 (6 bases each). This CDR3 is built from 17 residues. CDR1 is ENHRY, CDR2 SYGVKD, per germline. V gave up 1 base and J gave up 1 base, with 16 bases separating them. For the CDR3, the DNA is TGTGCCATCAGTGAGTGGGGGGCAGGGGTTCGCCAAGAGACCCAGTACTTC. This gives the protein CAISEWGAGVRQETQYF.

The chain has TRBV5-1 and TRBJ2-3; 8 bases map to TRBD2. Germline CDR1 reads SGHRS; CDR2 reads YFSETQ. J was trimmed by 1 base and V by 0 bases; bases with no gene match: 1. This CDR3 is built from 15 residues. For the CDR3, the DNA is TGCGCCAGCAGCTTGGAAGCGGGGGGCACAGATACGCAGTATTTT. Protein sequence: CASSLEAGGTDTQYF.

This chain links TRBV7-2 with TRBJ1-1; the match to TRBD1 covers 7 bases. V gave up 5 bases and J gave up 4 bases; unmatched junction bases: 10. CDR1 is SGHTA and CDR2 is FQGNSA in the germline V gene. There are 15 residues in the CDR3. CDR3 bases: TGTGCCAGCAGCGACCACAGGGGTTACGGCACTGAAGCTTTCTTT. This sequence encodes CASSDHRGYGTEAFF.

V and J are TRBV15 and TRBJ2-5, with 13 bases fitting TRBD2. Trimming removed 1 base from V and 2 bases from J; junction bases left unmatched: 4. Germline CDR1 LNHNV, CDR2 YYDKDF (reference sequence). The CDR3 runs to 17 residues. This CDR3 is CATSRGQTSGGQETQYF. The CDR3 DNA sequence: TGTGCCACCAGCAGAGGCCAGACTAGCGGGGGGCAAGAGACCCAGTACTTC.

The chain carries TRBV5-1 and TRBJ2-7; TRBD1 agrees at 7 bases. CDR3 length: 14 amino acids. The V segment lost 5 bases and the J segment 3 bases; nucleotides outside the gene matches: 8. Germline assignment: CDR1 SGHRS and CDR2 YFSETQ. The chain's CDR3 is CASRKDRRYYEQYF. The CDR3 DNA sequence: TGCGCCAGCAGAAAGGACAGGAGGTACTACGAGCAGTACTTC.

The chain has TRBV6-6 and TRBJ1-6; 10 nucleotides line up with TRBD1. The V gene end was trimmed by 6 bases and the J gene end by 8 bases; junction bases not matched to a gene: 7. There are 15 residues in the CDR3. CDR1 and CDR2 from the germline V gene are MNHNY and SVGAGI (reference sequence). The CDR3 DNA is TGTGCCAGCAGAGCTCCGGGACAGGGGTATTCACCCCTCCACTTT. Its translation: CASRAPGQGYSPLHF.

The chain links TRBV18 to TRBJ1-4; D ambiguous. V was shortened by 2 bases and J by 8 bases, with 9 bases between the two germline ends. Germline V CDR1 and CDR2: KGHSH, LQKENI. The CDR3 has 13 amino acids. The CDR3 spells CASSPVEGEKLFF. The CDR3 region has the DNA TGTGCCAGCTCACCAGTAGAGGGAGAAAAACTGTTTTTT.